This T cell receptor beta chain was profiled in a study of shared clonotypes between healthy human individuals. Study-level points and caveats: Clonotypes shared by all four sorted-subset donors had higher generation probabilities than non-shared clonotypes.

Healthy and HIV-negative, the adult donors had no recent acute infections or vaccinations. Source study methods: With immunoSEQ giving junction-only sequences and no quality scores, filtering differed. The repertoire was sequenced with immunoSEQ multiplex PCR; TCRdb's copy has only in-frame clones and lacks some. For V, J and clone size, that table is used; D and trimming come from the DNA. The sample comprises roughly 640,000 clones, about 96% of which are singletons, and 0.045% to 0.07% rests with the top ten. This clone was picked up one time. The target antigen is unknown. The sample comprised naive CD4+ T cells sorted from blood. Subset: CD45RA+ positively selected. The sequence was obtained from a young woman in good health.

The CDR3 region has the DNA TGTGCCAGCAGTGTTATTTCTGGAAACACCATATATTTT. It yields the protein CASSVISGNTIYF. V gene TRBV2 combines with J gene TRBJ1-3, with D unresolved. Trimming stripped 4 bases from V and 1 base from J, with 5 bases between. This CDR3 is 13 amino acids long. The germline gives CDR1 SNHLY, CDR2 FYNNEI. Combining the CDR3 with reference TRBV2 and TRBJ1-3 gives the whole variable domain EPEVTQTPSHQVTQMGQEVILRCVPISNHLYFYWYRQILGQKVEFLVSFYNNEISEKSEIFDDQFSVERPDGSNFTLKIRSTKLEDSAMYFCASSVISGNTIYFGEGSWLTVV.